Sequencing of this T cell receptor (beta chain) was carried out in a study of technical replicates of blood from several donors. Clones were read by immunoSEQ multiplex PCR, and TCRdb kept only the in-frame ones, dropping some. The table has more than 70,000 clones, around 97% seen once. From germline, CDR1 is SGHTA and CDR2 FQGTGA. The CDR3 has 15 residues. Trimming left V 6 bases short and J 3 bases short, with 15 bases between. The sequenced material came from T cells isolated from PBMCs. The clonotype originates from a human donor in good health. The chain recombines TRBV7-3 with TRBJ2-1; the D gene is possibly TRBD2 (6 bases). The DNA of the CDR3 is TGTGCCAGCAGTTCCTATCGCGGGGTCTACAATGAGCAGTTCTTC. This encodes CASSSYRGVYNEQFF.